A selection of T cell receptor beta chains follows, all from one sample in a study of blood T cell repertoires in COVID-19. Assay: immunoSEQ multiplex PCR; the TCRdb copy retains only in-frame clones and omits some. The table lists about 300,000 clones, approximately 84% of them singletons, with about 4.2% in the top ten. Sequenced: PBMCs or T cells enriched from blood (not recorded which). The receptors stem from a man aged 25-40 years who had recovered from COVID-19. The CDR3 runs from the conserved cysteine through the conserved F or W. D genes are given only for firm matches. Clone size is given for some rows only: seen once, a few or many times, or a class if the clone is expanded.

J	size	V	D	CDR3	DNA
TRBJ1-2	NA	TRBV29-1	NA	CSVEVSYYGYTF	TGCAGCGTTGAAGTATCGTACTATGGCTACACCTTC
TRBJ1-6	NA	TRBV4-1	NA	CASSQGQASSYNSPLHF	TGCGCCAGCAGCCAAGGACAGGCTAGCTCCTATAATTCACCCCTCCACTTT
TRBJ1-4	NA	TRBV2	TRBD1	CASSDGTGGGEKLFF	TGTGCCAGCAGTGATGGGACAGGGGGAGGGGAAAAACTGTTTTTT
TRBJ1-5	NA	TRBV19	NA	CASSHLRTGTQPQHF	TGTGCCAGTAGTCACCTAAGAACAGGGACCCAGCCCCAGCATTTT
TRBJ2-4	NA	TRBV23-1	NA	CPPRAEQNIQYF	TGCCCCCCCAGGGCCGAACAAAACATTCAGTACTTC
TRBJ2-1	NA	TRBV18	TRBD1	CASSPLTTGMWNEQFF	TGTGCCAGCTCACCTCTTACGACAGGGATGTGGAATGAGCAGTTCTTC
TRBJ1-6	NA	TRBV27	NA	CASTQGALNNSPLHF	TGTGCCAGCACCCAAGGGGCCCTCAACAATTCACCCCTCCACTTT
TRBJ1-5	few	TRBV19	NA	CASSITRDTYQPQHF	TGTGCCAGTAGTATAACCCGGGACACCTATCAGCCCCAGCATTTT
TRBJ1-4	NA	TRBV7-9	NA	CASSYPWTVEDEKLFF	TGTGCCAGCAGCTACCCTTGGACAGTAGAGGATGAAAAACTGTTTTTT
TRBJ2-5	NA	TRBV12-3/TRBV12-4	NA	CASSLSGGETQYF	TGTGCCAGCAGTTTATCAGGGGGGGAGACCCAGTACTTC
TRBJ2-1	NA	TRBV5-1	NA	CASSPRSYNEQFF	TGCGCCAGCAGCCCCCGGTCGTACAATGAGCAGTTCTTC